This TCR beta chain was found in a study of regulatory T cells in long-lasting Graves disease. Study-wide background: Persistence in Graves' disease denoted antithyroid drug use beyond 5 years alongside positive TSH receptor antibodies.

This clonotype was seen repeatedly, ten times or more. Regarding time point: persistent/refractory GD, antithyroid drugs over 5 years with positive TRAb. RNA isolated from PBMCs was used to make the TCR library. Combining iRepertoire HTBI primers with Arm-PCR of CDR3 regions, the authors built TCR beta libraries. MiXCR, run by TCRdb on the multiplex PCR reads, gives a single entry per CDR3 protein. The sample carries about 660,000 distinct CDR3 sequences, about 30% recorded once. This clonotype was obtained from a female donor with Graves disease. The sample was peripheral blood mononuclear cells (PBMCs), taken when the disease was refractory, from a patient treated with antithyroid drugs.

In DNA form, the CDR3 reads TGTGCCAGCAGCCGAGTGGGGGGGGGATCTCAGCCCCAGCATTTT. Its protein is CASSRVGGGSQPQHF. The V call is TRBV12-3 or TRBV12-4, the J call TRBJ1-5; perhaps TRBD1 as D (5 bases). The CDR3 consists of 15 residues. Trimming shortened V by 6 bases and J by 6 bases, and 18 bases separated the two germline ends.